The sample holds a few counts of the clone carrying this T cell receptor (beta chain). No antigen is known for it. Germline CDR1 and CDR2: SGDLS and YYNGEE. CDR3 length equals 14 residues. V was shortened by 4 bases and J by 0 bases, with 7 bases between the two germline ends. These data belong to a study of CD8 T cells in ankylosing spondylitis. Study-level results: The authors found the disease-linked clones to be CD8+ and relatively rare in peripheral blood. Blood from ankylosing spondylitis patients appeared to carry a characteristic roughly 8-variant TCR beta motif. Some motif variants were previously reported in reactive arthritis synovial fluid and blood. The study looked at matched synovial fluid samples from ankylosing spondylitis patients. Disease-linked clones were reported to be significantly enriched there.

One entry per CDR3 protein results from TCRdb running MiXCR on the 5' RACE reads. The sample carries around 340,000 distinct CDR3 sequences, 20% to 25% recorded once. The sequencing sample was made of blood, either unsorted or a sorted T cell fraction (not recorded which). This TCR derives from a male donor with ankylosing spondylitis or in good health (not recorded which). The V gene is TRBV9, the J gene TRBJ2-2; D gene uncertain. CDR3 sequence reads: CASSSTANTGELFF. CDR3 DNA sequence: TGTGCCAGCAGCTCGACTGCGAACACCGGGGAGCTGTTTTTT. The variable domain in full, with the rest retrieved from reference TRBV9 and TRBJ2-2, is DSGVTQTPKHLITATGQRVTLRCSPRSGDLSVYWYQQSLDQGLQFLIQYYNGEERAKGNILERFSAQQFPDLHSELNLSSLELGDSALYFCASSSTANTGELFFGEGSRLTVL.